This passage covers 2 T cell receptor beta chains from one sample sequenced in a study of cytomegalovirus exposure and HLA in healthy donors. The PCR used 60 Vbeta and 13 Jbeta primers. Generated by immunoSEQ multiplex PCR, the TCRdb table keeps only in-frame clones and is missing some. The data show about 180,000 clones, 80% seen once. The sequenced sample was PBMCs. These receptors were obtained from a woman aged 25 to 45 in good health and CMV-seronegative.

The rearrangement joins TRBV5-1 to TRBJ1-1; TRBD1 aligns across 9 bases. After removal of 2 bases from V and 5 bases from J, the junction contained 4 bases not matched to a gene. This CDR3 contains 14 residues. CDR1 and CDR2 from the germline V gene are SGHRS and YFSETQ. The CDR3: CASSFTGGSTEAFF. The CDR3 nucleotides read TGCGCCAGCAGCTTTACAGGGGGCAGTACTGAAGCTTTCTTT. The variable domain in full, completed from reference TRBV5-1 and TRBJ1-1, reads KAGVTQTPRYLIKTRGQQVTLSCSPISGHRSVSWYQQTPGQGLQFLFEYFSETQRNKGNFPGRFSGRQFSNSRSEMNVSTLELGDSALYLCASSFTGGSTEAFFGQGTRLTVV.

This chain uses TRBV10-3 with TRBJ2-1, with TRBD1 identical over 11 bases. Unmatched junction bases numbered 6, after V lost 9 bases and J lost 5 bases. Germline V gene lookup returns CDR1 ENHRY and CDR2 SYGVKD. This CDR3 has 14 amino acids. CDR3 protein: CAIQGDRGNNEQFF. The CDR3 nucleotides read TGTGCCATACAGGGGGACAGGGGGAACAATGAGCAGTTCTTC.